This TCR beta chain was captured in a study of control samples from healthy donors and cancer patients. Germline-derived CDR1 and CDR2 are MNHNY and SVGAGI (reference sequence). This CDR3 has 12 amino acids. V lost 7 bases to trimming and J lost 8 bases, with 11 bases between them. The method was immunoSEQ multiplex PCR; TCRdb's version includes in-frame clones alone and lacks a portion of them. The table lists approximately 58,000 clones, roughly 86% of them singletons. The chain carries TRBV6-6 and TRBJ1-4; D is ambiguous. The specimen was PBMCs. The source is a woman between 55 and 75 years old with lung cancer. The CDR3 DNA reads TGTGCCAGCATAAGGGTGGAGGAAAAACTGTTTTTT. As protein: CASIRVEEKLFF.